These T cell receptor beta chains were read from a single sample in a study of T-cell memory formation after mild COVID-19. TCRdb processed the 5' RACE reads anew with MiXCR; each CDR3 protein has one entry. In the table there are 90,000 to 120,000 distinct CDR3 sequences, 8.5% to 14% of which are singletons. The sample taken for sequencing was PBMCs or a T cell subset sorted from them (not recorded which). The receptors come from a man younger than 30 who had mild COVID-19 (a few samples of this study predate the infection). Cell type and time point are not known. Both conserved end residues are part of each CDR3. A D gene is named only where the DNA matches it firmly. Size is stated for part of the rows, as once, few or many counts, or as a class when the clone is expanded.

V	J	size	D	DNA	CDR3
TRBV21-1	TRBJ1-6	few	NA	TGTGCCAGCAGCAAAGCGGCTGGGGAGGGAGAGAATTCACCCCTCCACTTT	CASSKAAGEGENSPLHF
TRBV29-1	TRBJ1-2	few	NA	TGCAGCGTTGAGGCTGAGGAGTCTAACTATGGCTACACCTTC	CSVEAEESNYGYTF
TRBV27	TRBJ2-7	NA	NA	TGTGCCAGCAGTCCCGAGGCGGGTAGATTCTACGAGCAGTACTTC	CASSPEAGRFYEQYF
TRBV19	TRBJ2-3	NA	NA	TGTGCCAGTAGGAGTTCAGATACGCAGTATTTT	CASRSSDTQYF
TRBV9	TRBJ1-3	few	NA	TGTGCCAGCAGCGCCCACTACGGGGTTGGAAACACCATATATTTT	CASSAHYGVGNTIYF
TRBV5-1	TRBJ1-2	few	TRBD1	TGCGCCAGCAGCTCCGCCGCAACAGGGGACTATGGCTACACCTTC	CASSSAATGDYGYTF
TRBV7-2	TRBJ2-2	few	TRBD2	TGTGCCAGCAGCGGAGCGGGGGCAGTGGGGGAGCTGTTTTTT	CASSGAGAVGELFF
TRBV7-9	TRBJ2-2	NA	TRBD2	TGTGCCAGCAGCTTGACGACTAGCGGGGGGGCCGGCACCGGGGAGCTGTTTTTT	CASSLTTSGGAGTGELFF
TRBV19	TRBJ1-4	few	NA	TGTGCCAGTAGTCTCCGAAGTTCGGAAAAACTGTTTTTT	CASSLRSSEKLFF
TRBV7-9	TRBJ2-1	few	NA	TGTGCCAGCAAGGGCTGGGGCAATGAGCAGTTCTTC	CASKGWGNEQFF
TRBV13	TRBJ2-3	few	TRBD1	TGTGCCAGCAGCGACAGACAGGGGGAGAGCACAGATACGCAGTATTTT	CASSDRQGESTDTQYF
TRBV29-1	TRBJ1-1	few	NA	TGCAGCTTTGGTAGATGGGGTACTGAAGCTTTCTTT	CSFGRWGTEAFF
TRBV25-1	TRBJ2-2	NA	NA	TGTGCCAGCAGTGATTCCGGGTCCGGGGAGCTGTTTTTT	CASSDSGSGELFF
TRBV5-1	TRBJ2-7	few	TRBD1	TGCGCCAGCAGCTCCCTTAGGACAGGGCAGTACGAGCAGTACTTC	CASSSLRTGQYEQYF
TRBV7-9	TRBJ2-5	many	NA	TGTGCCAGCAGCCCCCCTATAGGCGAATACCAAGAGACCCAGTACTTC	CASSPPIGEYQETQYF
TRBV6-2/TRBV6-3	TRBJ2-3	NA	TRBD2	TGTGCCAGCACCCTCTGGGGGGGTGGAGATACGCAGTATTTT	CASTLWGGGDTQYF
TRBV6-2/TRBV6-3	TRBJ1-6	NA	TRBD1	TGTGCCAGCAGTTACGATGCCAGGGGACAGTCACCCCTCCACTTT	CASSYDARGQSPLHF
TRBV27	TRBJ2-5	few	TRBD2	TGTGCCAGCAGGTCACTAGCGGGGGGGCTCCAAGAGACCCAGTACTTC	CASRSLAGGLQETQYF
TRBV7-3	TRBJ1-1	NA	NA	TGTGCCAGCAGCTCATCGGGGGCTGAAGCTTTCTTT	CASSSSGAEAFF
TRBV12-3/TRBV12-4	TRBJ2-3	NA	TRBD2	TGTGCCAGCACCTACGGACTAGCGGGGGGCACAGATACGCAGTATTTT	CASTYGLAGGTDTQYF
TRBV6-5	TRBJ2-5	NA	NA	TGTGCCAGCAGCCCGTCACCTGTGGGAGGGGGTGCCCAGTACTTC	CASSPSPVGGGAQYF
TRBV2	TRBJ2-5	few	NA	TGTGCCAGCGGCCGCGGACGAGGGGAGACCCAGTACTTC	CASGRGRGETQYF
TRBV4-1	TRBJ1-1	NA	TRBD1	TGCGCCAGCAGCCAGCGACAGGGGAGGAACACTGAAGCTTTCTTT	CASSQRQGRNTEAFF